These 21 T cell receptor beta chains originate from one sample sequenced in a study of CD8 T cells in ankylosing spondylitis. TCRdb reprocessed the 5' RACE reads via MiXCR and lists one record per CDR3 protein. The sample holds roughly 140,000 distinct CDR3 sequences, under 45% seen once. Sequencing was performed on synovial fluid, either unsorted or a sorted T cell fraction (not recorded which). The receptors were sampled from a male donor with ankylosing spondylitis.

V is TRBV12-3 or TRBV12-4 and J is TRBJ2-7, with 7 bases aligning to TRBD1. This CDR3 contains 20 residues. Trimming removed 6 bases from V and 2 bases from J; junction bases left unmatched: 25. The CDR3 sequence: CASSSHYPPARTGYAYEQYF. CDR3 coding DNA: TGTGCCAGCAGCTCCCACTACCCACCGGCTCGGACAGGATATGCCTACGAGCAGTACTTC.

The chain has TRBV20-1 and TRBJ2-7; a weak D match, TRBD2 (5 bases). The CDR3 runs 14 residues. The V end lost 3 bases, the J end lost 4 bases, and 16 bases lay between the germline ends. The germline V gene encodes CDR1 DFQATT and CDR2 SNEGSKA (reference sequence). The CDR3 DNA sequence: TGCAGTGCTAGGGACCCTTACGCGGGTTACGAGCAGTACTTC. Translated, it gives CSARDPYAGYEQYF.

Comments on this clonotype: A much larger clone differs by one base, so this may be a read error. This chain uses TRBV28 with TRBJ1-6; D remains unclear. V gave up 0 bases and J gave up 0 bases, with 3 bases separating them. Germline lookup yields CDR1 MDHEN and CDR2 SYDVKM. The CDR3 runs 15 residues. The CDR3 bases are TGTGCCAGCAGTTTATGGGGCTCCTATAATTCACCCCTCCACTTT. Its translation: CASSLWGSYNSPLHF.

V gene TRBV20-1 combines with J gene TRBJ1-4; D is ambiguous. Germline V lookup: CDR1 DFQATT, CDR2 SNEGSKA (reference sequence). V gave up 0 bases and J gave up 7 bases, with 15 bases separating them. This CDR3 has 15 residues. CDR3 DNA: TGCAGTGCTAGAGACACGGCCGGTTTCGTTGAAAAACTGTTTTTT. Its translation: CSARDTAGFVEKLFF.

The CDR3 protein is CASSRNRVNTEAFF. Here the CDR3 DNA reads TGCGCCAGCAGCCGCAATCGGGTTAACACTGAAGCTTTCTTT. V usage is TRBV5-1 and J usage is TRBJ1-1; D unresolved. The CDR3 length is 14 residues. The germline V and J ends were trimmed by 4 bases and 2 bases, with 12 bases remaining between them. Germline-derived CDR1 and CDR2 are SGHRS and YFSETQ.

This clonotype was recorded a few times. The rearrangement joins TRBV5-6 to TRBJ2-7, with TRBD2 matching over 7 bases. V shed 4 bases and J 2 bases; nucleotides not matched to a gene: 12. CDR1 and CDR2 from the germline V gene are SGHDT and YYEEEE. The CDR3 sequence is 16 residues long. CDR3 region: CASSKSQGGDPYEQYF. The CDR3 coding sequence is TGTGCCAGCAGCAAGTCCCAGGGAGGGGACCCCTACGAGCAGTACTTC.

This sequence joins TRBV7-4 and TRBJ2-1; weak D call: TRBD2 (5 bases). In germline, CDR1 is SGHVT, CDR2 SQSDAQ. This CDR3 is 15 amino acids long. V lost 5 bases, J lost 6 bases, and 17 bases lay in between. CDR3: CASSPPVSGGNEQFF. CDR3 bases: TGTGCCAGCAGCCCCCCCGTGAGCGGTGGCAATGAGCAGTTCTTC.

CDR3 in amino acids: CASSFPGTSGTSYEQYF. In DNA form, the CDR3 reads TGTGCCAGCAGTTTCCCCGGGACTAGCGGGACCTCCTACGAGCAGTACTTC. The chain joins TRBV28 to TRBJ2-7; 13 nucleotides line up with TRBD2. V gave up 3 bases and J gave up 0 bases; unmatched junction bases: 5. Germline V gene data show CDR1 as MDHEN and CDR2 as SYDVKM. The length of the CDR3 is 17 residues.

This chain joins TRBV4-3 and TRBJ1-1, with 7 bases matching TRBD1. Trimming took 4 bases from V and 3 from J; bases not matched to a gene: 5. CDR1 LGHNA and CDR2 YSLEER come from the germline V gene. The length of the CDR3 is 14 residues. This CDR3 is CASSLIDRDTEAFF. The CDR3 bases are TGCGCCAGCAGCCTGATAGACAGGGACACTGAAGCTTTCTTT.

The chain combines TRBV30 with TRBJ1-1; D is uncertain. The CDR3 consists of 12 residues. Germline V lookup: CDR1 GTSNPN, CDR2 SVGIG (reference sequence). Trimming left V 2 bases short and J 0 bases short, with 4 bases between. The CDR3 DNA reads TGTGCCTGGAGTTTGATGAACACTGAAGCTTTCTTT. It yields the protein CAWSLMNTEAFF.

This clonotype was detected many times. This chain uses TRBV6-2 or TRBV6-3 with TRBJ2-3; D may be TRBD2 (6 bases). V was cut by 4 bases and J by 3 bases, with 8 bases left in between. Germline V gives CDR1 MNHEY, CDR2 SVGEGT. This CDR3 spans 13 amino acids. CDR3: CASSWRETDTQYF. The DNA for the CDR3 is TGTGCCAGCAGTTGGAGGGAAACAGATACGCAGTATTTT.

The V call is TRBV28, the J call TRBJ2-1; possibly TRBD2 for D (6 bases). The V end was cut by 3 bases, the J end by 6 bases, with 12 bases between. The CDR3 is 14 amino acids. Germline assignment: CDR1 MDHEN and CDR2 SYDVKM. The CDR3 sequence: CASSFGLARNEQFF. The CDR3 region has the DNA TGTGCCAGCAGTTTTGGGCTAGCGCGCAATGAGCAGTTCTTC.

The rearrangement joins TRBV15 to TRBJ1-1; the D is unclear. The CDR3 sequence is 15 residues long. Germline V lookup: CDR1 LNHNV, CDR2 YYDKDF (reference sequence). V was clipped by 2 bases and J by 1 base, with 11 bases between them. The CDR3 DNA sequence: TGTGCCACCAGCAGACGGGCGTGGCAGAACACTGAAGCTTTCTTT. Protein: CATSRRAWQNTEAFF.

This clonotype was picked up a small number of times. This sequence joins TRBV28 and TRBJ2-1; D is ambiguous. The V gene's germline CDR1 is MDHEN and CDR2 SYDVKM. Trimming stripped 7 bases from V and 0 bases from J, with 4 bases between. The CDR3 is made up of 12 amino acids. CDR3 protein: CASMVSYNEQFF. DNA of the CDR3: TGTGCCAGCATGGTCTCCTACAATGAGCAGTTCTTC.

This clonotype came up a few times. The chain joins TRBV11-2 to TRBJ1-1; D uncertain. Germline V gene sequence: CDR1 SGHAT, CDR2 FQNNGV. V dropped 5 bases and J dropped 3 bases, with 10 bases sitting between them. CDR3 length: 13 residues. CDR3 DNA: TGTGCCAGCAGCCTCCTCTACTACACTGAAGCTTTCTTT. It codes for CASSLLYYTEAFF.

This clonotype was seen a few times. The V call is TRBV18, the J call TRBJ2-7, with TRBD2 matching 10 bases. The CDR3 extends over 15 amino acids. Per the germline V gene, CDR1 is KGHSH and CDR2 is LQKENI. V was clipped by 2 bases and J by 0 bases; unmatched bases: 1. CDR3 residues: CASSPGLAASYEQYF. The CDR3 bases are TGTGCCAGCTCACCAGGACTAGCGGCCTCCTACGAGCAGTACTTC.

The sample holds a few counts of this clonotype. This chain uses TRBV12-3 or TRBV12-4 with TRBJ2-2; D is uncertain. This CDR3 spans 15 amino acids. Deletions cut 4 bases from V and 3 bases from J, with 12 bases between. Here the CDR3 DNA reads TGTGCCAGCAGTTCCAGAGGAAGGGACACCGGGGAGCTGTTTTTT. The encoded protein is CASSSRGRDTGELFF.

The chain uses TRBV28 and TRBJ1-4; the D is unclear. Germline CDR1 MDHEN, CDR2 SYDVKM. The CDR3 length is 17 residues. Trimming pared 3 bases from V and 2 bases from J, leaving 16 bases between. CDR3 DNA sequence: TGTGCCAGCAGTTTCGATCGGGAGGAAGTGACTAATGAAAAACTGTTTTTT. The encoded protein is CASSFDREEVTNEKLFF.

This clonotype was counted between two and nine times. The CDR3 region has the DNA TGTGCCAGCATTCTTTCAGCTTTTAGCTCCTACAATGAGCAGTTCTTC. Translated: CASILSAFSSYNEQFF. This chain links TRBV6-1 with TRBJ2-1; no clear D gene. V lost 7 bases and J lost 0, with 16 bases in between. Germline V CDR1 and CDR2: MNHNS, SASEGT. The CDR3 spans 16 residues.

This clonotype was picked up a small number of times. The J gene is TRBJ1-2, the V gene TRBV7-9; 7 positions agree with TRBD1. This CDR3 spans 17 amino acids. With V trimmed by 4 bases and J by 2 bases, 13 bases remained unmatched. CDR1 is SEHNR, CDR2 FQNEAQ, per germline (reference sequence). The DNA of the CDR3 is TGTGCCAGCAGCTACTCCCGGGACAGAACAGTAAACTATGGCTACACCTTC. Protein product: CASSYSRDRTVNYGYTF.

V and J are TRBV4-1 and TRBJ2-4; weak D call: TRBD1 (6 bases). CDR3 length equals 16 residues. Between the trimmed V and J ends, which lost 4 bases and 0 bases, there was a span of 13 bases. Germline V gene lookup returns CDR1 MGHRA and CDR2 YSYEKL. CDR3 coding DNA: TGCGCCAGCAGCCGAGGACAGTTACTAGCCAAAAACATTCAGTACTTC. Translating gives CASSRGQLLAKNIQYF.